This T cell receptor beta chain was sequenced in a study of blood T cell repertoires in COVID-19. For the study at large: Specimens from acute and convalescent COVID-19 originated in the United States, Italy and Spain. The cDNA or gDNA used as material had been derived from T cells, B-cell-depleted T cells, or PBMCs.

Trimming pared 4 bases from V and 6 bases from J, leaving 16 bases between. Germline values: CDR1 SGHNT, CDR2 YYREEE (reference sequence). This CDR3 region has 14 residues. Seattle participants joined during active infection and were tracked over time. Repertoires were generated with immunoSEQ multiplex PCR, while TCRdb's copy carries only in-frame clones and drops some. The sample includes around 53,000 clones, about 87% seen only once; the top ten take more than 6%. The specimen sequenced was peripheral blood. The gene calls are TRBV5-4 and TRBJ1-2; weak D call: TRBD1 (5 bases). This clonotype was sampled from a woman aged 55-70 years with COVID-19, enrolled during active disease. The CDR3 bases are TGTGCCAGCAGCCTCCGGGTGGGGCCCCATGGCTACACCTTC. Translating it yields CASSLRVGPHGYTF.